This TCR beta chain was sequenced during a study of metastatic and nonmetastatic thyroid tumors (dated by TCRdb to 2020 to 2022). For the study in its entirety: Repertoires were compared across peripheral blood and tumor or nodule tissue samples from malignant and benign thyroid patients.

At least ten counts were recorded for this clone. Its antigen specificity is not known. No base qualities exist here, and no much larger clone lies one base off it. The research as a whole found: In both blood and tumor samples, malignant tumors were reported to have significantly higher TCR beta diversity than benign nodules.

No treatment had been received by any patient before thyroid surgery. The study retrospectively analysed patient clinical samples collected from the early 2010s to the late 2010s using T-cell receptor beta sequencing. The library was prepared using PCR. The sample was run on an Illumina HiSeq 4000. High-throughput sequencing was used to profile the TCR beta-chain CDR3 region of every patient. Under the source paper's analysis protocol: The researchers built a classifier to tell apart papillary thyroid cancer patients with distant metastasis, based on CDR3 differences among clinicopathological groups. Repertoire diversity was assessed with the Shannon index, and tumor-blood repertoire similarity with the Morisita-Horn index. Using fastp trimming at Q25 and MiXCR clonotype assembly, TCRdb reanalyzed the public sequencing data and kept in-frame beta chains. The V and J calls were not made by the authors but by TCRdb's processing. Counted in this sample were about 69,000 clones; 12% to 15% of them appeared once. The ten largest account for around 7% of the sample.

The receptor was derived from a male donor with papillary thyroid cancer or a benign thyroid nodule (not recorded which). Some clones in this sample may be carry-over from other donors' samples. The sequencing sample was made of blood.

The sequenced DNA is TGTGCCAGCAGCTTTTCGAGAGCTACTAGCAATCAGCCCCAGCATTTT. Translated, it gives CASSFSRATSNQPQHF. Here the chain combines TRBV7-8 and TRBJ1-5, with the D segment identity uncertain. The germline V gene yields SGHVS for CDR1 and FQNEAQ for CDR2. Taken from cysteine to phenylalanine, the CDR3 has 16 residues. The kept DNA is CDR3 alone, 48 bases in frame from the first base. V is cut by 3 bases and J by 0 bases, and the space between the germline ends is 12 bases.